These T cell receptor beta chains were read from a single sample in a study of identifying expanded T cells in peripheral blood. Clones were read by immunoSEQ multiplex PCR, and TCRdb kept only the in-frame ones, dropping some. Of approximately 100,000 clones listed, around 89% are singletons. Sequenced: blood. These receptors came from a person aged 18-70 years in good health. Each CDR3 is given with its conserved first and last residue. Each record gives: clone size, V gene, D gene, J gene, CDR3 protein, CDR3 DNA. A D gene is named only where the DNA matches it firmly. Clone sizes are given selectively: once, few, many, or a class where the clone is expanded.

-,TRBV7-2,TRBD2,TRBJ2-1,CASSFRSTGGAFDEQFF,TGTGCCAGCAGCTTCCGGAGTACGGGGGGGGCTTTTGATGAGCAGTTCTTC
-,TRBV4-3,-,TRBJ2-2,CASSQIRAGELFF,TGCGCCAGCAGCCAAATCAGGGCCGGGGAGCTGTTTTTT
-,TRBV2,-,TRBJ2-2,CASQFETGELFF,TGTGCCAGTCAATTCGAAACCGGGGAGCTGTTTTTT
once,TRBV2,-,TRBJ1-5,CASGGIYSNQPQHF,TGTGCCAGCGGGGGGATATATAGCAATCAGCCCCAGCATTTT
-,TRBV6-1,TRBD1,TRBJ1-4,CASSSGTGAEKLFF,TGTGCCAGCAGTTCCGGGACAGGGGCTGAAAAACTGTTTTTT
-,TRBV5-1,TRBD1,TRBJ2-1,CASSGQGSSYNEQFF,TGCGCCAGCAGCGGACAGGGGAGCTCCTACAATGAGCAGTTCTTC
-,TRBV14,-,TRBJ1-4,CASSHSEKLFF,TGTGCCAGCAGCCATAGTGAAAAACTGTTTTTT
-,TRBV5-4,TRBD1,TRBJ1-5,CASSTRGQAAQHF,TGTGCCAGCAGCACGAGGGGGCAGGCGGCCCAGCATTTT
-,TRBV5-1,TRBD1,TRBJ2-6,CASRTGAISGANVLTF,TGCGCCAGCAGGACAGGGGCGATTTCTGGGGCCAACGTCCTGACTTTC
once,TRBV7-9,-,TRBJ2-1,CAIQEGRGNEQFF,TGTGCCATCCAGGAGGGGAGGGGGAATGAGCAGTTCTTC
-,TRBV9,TRBD2,TRBJ2-5,CASSPSWGGFQETQYF,TGTGCCAGCAGCCCATCATGGGGGGGTTTCCAAGAGACCCAGTACTTC
-,TRBV5-5,-,TRBJ2-3,CASSTSPGDTQYF,TGTGCCAGCAGCACCAGCCCCGGGGATACGCAGTATTTT
-,TRBV5-4,TRBD1,TRBJ2-1,CASSRDRVVGYNEQFF,TGTGCCAGCAGCCGGGACAGGGTGGTGGGGTACAATGAGCAGTTCTTC
-,TRBV25-1,TRBD2,TRBJ2-6,CASSRGGLGANVLTF,TGTGCCAGCAGCCGTGGGGGACTAGGGGCCAACGTCCTGACTTTC
-,TRBV7-2,-,TRBJ2-7,CASSRAYEQYF,TGTGCCAGCAGCAGGGCCTACGAGCAGTACTTC
-,TRBV9,-,TRBJ2-2,CASSDPLAGGAGELFF,TGTGCCAGCAGCGATCCACTGGCCGGGGGCGCCGGGGAGCTGTTTTTT
-,TRBV6-6,-,TRBJ1-5,CASSTVTSQPQHF,TGTGCCAGCAGCACAGTAACCAGTCAGCCCCAGCATTTT
-,TRBV30,-,TRBJ2-3,CAWSGGGSMTDTQYF,TGTGCCTGGAGTGGTGGCGGCTCCATGACAGATACGCAGTATTTT
few,TRBV28,TRBD1,TRBJ2-7,CASSRTGFGEQYF,TGTGCCAGCAGTCGGACAGGGTTTGGCGAGCAGTACTTC
-,TRBV14,TRBD2,TRBJ2-3,CASTASRASGGVFVSTDTQYF,TGTGCCAGCACCGCAAGTAGGGCTAGCGGGGGGGTATTTGTTAGCACAGATACGCAGTATTTT
-,TRBV28,-,TRBJ2-1,CASSPGTRTGNEQFF,TGTGCCAGCAGTCCCGGGACACGGACTGGCAATGAGCAGTTCTTC
many,TRBV11-3,-,TRBJ2-1,CASSLDGHILYNEQFF,TGTGCCAGCAGCTTAGATGGGCACATTCTATACAATGAGCAGTTCTTC
-,TRBV9,-,TRBJ2-1,CASSERGVPVVNEQFF,TGTGCCAGCAGCGAGAGAGGTGTGCCGGTCGTGAATGAGCAGTTCTTC
-,TRBV6-5,-,TRBJ1-2,CASSRTRDYGYTF,TGTGCCAGCAGCCGTACTCGTGACTATGGCTACACCTTC
-,TRBV7-9,TRBD1,TRBJ1-5,CASSEGTGYQPQHF,TGTGCCAGCAGTGAGGGGACAGGGTATCAGCCCCAGCATTTT
-,TRBV10-3,-,TRBJ2-3,CATGQSGSRTDTQYF,TGTGCCACCGGACAGTCGGGAAGCCGCACAGATACGCAGTATTTT
-,TRBV7-9,TRBD2,TRBJ2-3,CASSLTSGRITDTQYF,TGTGCCAGCAGCCTAACTAGCGGGAGAATCACAGATACGCAGTATTTT
once,TRBV19,-,TRBJ1-2,CASRVQDTDNYGYTF,TGTGCCAGTAGGGTACAGGACACCGATAACTATGGCTACACCTTC
-,TRBV25-1,TRBD1,TRBJ1-2,CASTFRRTGNGYTF,TGTGCCAGCACCTTCAGAAGGACAGGGAATGGCTACACCTTC